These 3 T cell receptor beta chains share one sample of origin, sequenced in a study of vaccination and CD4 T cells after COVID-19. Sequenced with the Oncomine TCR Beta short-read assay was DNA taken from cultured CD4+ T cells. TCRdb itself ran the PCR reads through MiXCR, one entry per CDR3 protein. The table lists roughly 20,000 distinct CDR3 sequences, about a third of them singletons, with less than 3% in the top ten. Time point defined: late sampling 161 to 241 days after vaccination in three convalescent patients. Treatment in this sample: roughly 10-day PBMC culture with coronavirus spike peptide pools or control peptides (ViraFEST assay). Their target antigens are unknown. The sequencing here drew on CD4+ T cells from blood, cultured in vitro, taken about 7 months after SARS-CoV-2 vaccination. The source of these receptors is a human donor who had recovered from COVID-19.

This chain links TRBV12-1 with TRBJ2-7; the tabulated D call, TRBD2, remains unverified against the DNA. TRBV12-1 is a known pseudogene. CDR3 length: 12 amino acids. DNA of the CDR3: TGTGCCAACCTAGCGGGATACGGCGAGCAGTACTTC. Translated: CANLAGYGEQYF.

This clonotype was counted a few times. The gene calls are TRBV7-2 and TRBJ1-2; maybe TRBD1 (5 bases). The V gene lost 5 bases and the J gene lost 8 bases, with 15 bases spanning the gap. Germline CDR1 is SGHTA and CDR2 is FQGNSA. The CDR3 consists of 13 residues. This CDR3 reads CASSGGWGSGYTF. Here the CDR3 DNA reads TGTGCCAGCAGCGGAGGGTGGGGGAGCGGCTACACCTTC. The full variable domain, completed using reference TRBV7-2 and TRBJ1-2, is GAGVSQSPSNKVTEKGKDVELRCDPISGHTALYWYRQSLGQGLEFLIYFQGNSAPDKSGLPSDRFSAERTGGSVSTLTIQRTQQEDSAVYLCASSGGWGSGYTFGSGTRLTVV.

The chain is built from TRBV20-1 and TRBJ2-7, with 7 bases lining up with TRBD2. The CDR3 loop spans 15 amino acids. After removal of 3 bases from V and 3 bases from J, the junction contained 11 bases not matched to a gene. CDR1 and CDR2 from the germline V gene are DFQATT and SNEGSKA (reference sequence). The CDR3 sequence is CSASGRMGPSYEQYF. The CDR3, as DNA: TGCAGTGCTAGCGGGAGGATGGGACCGAGCTACGAGCAGTACTTC.